The rows below give T cell receptor beta chains drawn from one sample of a study of Ad26.COV2.S vaccination and SARS-CoV-2 variants. Assay: immunoSEQ multiplex PCR; the TCRdb copy retains only in-frame clones and omits some. The sample has about 680,000 clones, roughly 90% seen once; the top ten hold about 1.5%. Sequencing was performed on peripheral blood, taken in a trial of Ad26.COV2.S vaccine versus placebo. The receptors were sampled from a person aged 18-65 years who received the Ad26.COV2.S COVID-19 vaccine or a placebo. CDR3s include the opening cysteine and the closing phenylalanine or tryptophan. The order of the fields is clone size, J gene, D gene, V gene, CDR3 protein, CDR3 DNA. D genes are given only for firm matches. A clone size is listed for some rows: how often the clone was seen (once, few, many), or a class if it is expanded.

- | TRBJ1-2 | - | TRBV29-1 | CSVYPDSSWDGYTF | TGCAGCGTTTATCCGGACTCTAGCTGGGATGGCTACACCTTC
- | TRBJ2-7 | TRBD1 | TRBV7-9 | CASSPPRTGLSEQYF | TGTGCCAGCAGCCCACCCAGGACAGGGCTCTCCGAGCAGTACTTC
- | TRBJ2-7 | - | TRBV4-2 | CASSQDTRSSYEQYF | TGTGCCAGCAGCCAAGATACCCGCAGCTCCTACGAGCAGTACTTC
- | TRBJ2-7 | - | TRBV18 | CASSPGGNLYEQYF | TGTGCCAGCTCACCAGGAGGGAATTTGTACGAGCAGTACTTC
- | TRBJ2-3 | TRBD1 | TRBV4-1 | CASSQVGTDSTDTQYF | TGCGCCAGCAGCCAAGTCGGGACAGATAGCACAGATACGCAGTATTTT
- | TRBJ1-5 | - | TRBV6-2/TRBV6-3 | CASSPQGYSNQPQHF | TGTGCCAGCAGTCCACAGGGATATAGCAATCAGCCCCAGCATTTT
- | TRBJ1-5 | - | TRBV5-6 | CASSLRGPAGAQHF | TGTGCCAGCAGCTTAAGGGGACCGGCGGGGGCCCAGCATTTT
- | TRBJ2-3 | TRBD1 | TRBV6-5 | CASMSTGQGADTQYF | TGTGCCAGCATGAGTACAGGACAGGGGGCAGATACGCAGTATTTT
- | TRBJ2-5 | TRBD1 | TRBV25-1 | CASSVDRDQETQYF | TGTGCCAGCAGTGTGGACAGGGACCAAGAGACCCAGTACTTC
- | TRBJ1-4 | - | TRBV4-2 | CASMPGGGNEKLFF | TGTGCCAGCATGCCGGGGGGAGGTAATGAAAAACTGTTTTTT
- | TRBJ2-7 | - | TRBV30 | CAWSQRSYEQYF | TGTGCCTGGAGTCAAAGATCTTACGAGCAGTACTTC
- | TRBJ2-1 | TRBD2 | TRBV10-1 | CASSESSGRPYNEQFF | TGCGCCAGCAGTGAGAGTAGCGGGAGACCCTACAATGAGCAGTTCTTC
- | TRBJ2-2 | - | TRBV6-2/TRBV6-3 | CASSRRRGNPNTGELFF | TGTGCCAGCAGTCGTCGGCGGGGCAACCCGAACACCGGGGAGCTGTTTTTT
- | TRBJ2-7 | - | TRBV24-1 | CATSDPRSSYEQYF | TGTGCCACCAGTGATCCCAGAAGCTCCTACGAGCAGTACTTC
- | TRBJ2-1 | - | TRBV5-1 | CASSFQPSEYNEQFF | TGCGCCAGCAGCTTTCAGCCTAGCGAGTACAATGAGCAGTTCTTC
- | TRBJ2-7 | TRBD1 | TRBV6-6 | CASSYSTGQGADEQYF | TGTGCCAGCAGTTACTCGACGGGACAGGGGGCGGACGAGCAGTACTTC
- | TRBJ2-1 | - | TRBV5-4 | CASSLASGNEQFF | TGTGCCAGCAGCTTGGCCTCGGGAAATGAGCAGTTCTTC
- | TRBJ2-7 | - | TRBV5-1 | CASSLATGWYEQYF | TGCGCCAGCAGCTTGGCCACAGGTTGGTACGAGCAGTACTTC
once | TRBJ2-7 | - | TRBV6-5 | CASSKQGVSYEQYF | TGTGCCAGCAGTAAACAGGGCGTCTCCTACGAGCAGTACTTC
few | TRBJ2-7 | - | TRBV15 | CATSSRRQGNTYEQYF | TGTGCCACCAGCAGCCGAAGGCAGGGGAACACCTACGAGCAGTACTTC
- | TRBJ2-2 | - | TRBV2 | CASSGAGNTGELFF | TGTGCCAGCAGTGGGGCGGGAAACACCGGGGAGCTGTTTTTT
- | TRBJ2-7 | - | TRBV3-1/TRBV3-2 | CASSQGGSQQYF | TGTGCCAGCAGCCAGGGCGGGTCCCAGCAGTACTTC
- | TRBJ2-5 | - | TRBV5-6 | CASSLTGDQETQYF | TGTGCCAGCAGCTTAACAGGAGACCAAGAGACCCAGTACTTC
- | TRBJ2-1 | - | TRBV9 | CASSVGPSGNEQFF | TGTGCCAGCAGCGTAGGCCCGTCGGGCAATGAGCAGTTCTTC
- | TRBJ1-2 | - | TRBV27 | CASSRQASNYGYTF | TGTGCCAGCTCAAGACAGGCCTCTAACTATGGCTACACCTTC
- | TRBJ1-4 | - | TRBV13 | CASRTRATNEKLFF | TGTGCCAGCAGAACAAGGGCAACTAATGAAAAACTGTTTTTT
once | TRBJ2-1 | TRBD2 | TRBV7-9 | CASSFTWTSGRDEQFF | TGTGCCAGCAGCTTTACCTGGACTAGCGGGAGAGATGAGCAGTTCTTC
- | TRBJ1-2 | - | TRBV6-5 | CASSYYFSRGYTF | TGTGCCAGCAGTTACTACTTCTCCCGGGGCTACACCTTC
- | TRBJ1-1 | - | TRBV11-2 | CASSLRDGREAFF | TGTGCCAGCAGCTTAAGGGACGGGCGTGAAGCTTTCTTT
once | TRBJ1-2 | - | TRBV24-1 | CATSDPRGGYTF | TGTGCCACCAGTGATCCTAGGGGCGGCTACACCTTC
once | TRBJ2-5 | TRBD1 | TRBV6-5 | CASALGTGGFETQYF | TGTGCCAGCGCCCTAGGGACAGGGGGCTTTGAGACCCAGTACTTC
- | TRBJ1-1 | TRBD1 | TRBV19 | CASSYGQGNTEAFF | TGTGCCAGTAGTTACGGACAGGGGAACACTGAAGCTTTCTTT
- | TRBJ1-1 | - | TRBV30 | CAWSVRRVNTEAFF | TGTGCCTGGAGTGTAAGGCGAGTGAACACTGAAGCTTTCTTT
- | TRBJ1-6 | - | TRBV5-4 | CASTTGGGGDSPLHF | TGTGCCAGCACCACAGGAGGGGGGGGCGATTCACCCCTCCACTTT
once | TRBJ1-1 | - | TRBV12-3/TRBV12-4 | CASSPEWNTEAFF | TGTGCCAGCAGTCCGGAGTGGAACACTGAAGCTTTCTTT
- | TRBJ2-7 | - | TRBV4-3 | CASSPSQESYEQYF | TGCGCCAGCAGCCCATCTCAGGAATCCTACGAGCAGTACTTC
once | TRBJ2-3 | - | TRBV3-1/TRBV3-2 | CASSQDVSGWGTDTQYF | TGTGCCAGCAGCCAAGATGTATCGGGCTGGGGCACAGATACGCAGTATTTT
once | TRBJ2-2 | - | TRBV12-3/TRBV12-4 | CASTLGSGELFF | TGTGCCAGCACCCTGGGATCCGGGGAGCTGTTTTTT
once | TRBJ2-5 | - | TRBV15 | CATSREDYPRETQYF | TGTGCCACCAGCAGAGAGGACTACCCCAGGGAGACCCAGTACTTC
- | TRBJ2-1 | TRBD1 | TRBV27 | CASSSRDSNEQFF | TGTGCCAGCAGTTCCCGGGACAGCAATGAGCAGTTCTTC
- | TRBJ2-5 | TRBD2 | TRBV6-2/TRBV6-3 | CASSLRSQQRGKETQYF | TGTGCCAGCAGTTTACGATCCCAACAGCGGGGCAAAGAGACCCAGTACTTC
- | TRBJ2-1 | - | TRBV27 | CASSFTGTYNEQFF | TGTGCCAGCAGTTTTACAGGCACCTACAATGAGCAGTTCTTC
- | TRBJ2-7 | TRBD1 | TRBV6-5 | CASRTPGGTPYEQYF | TGTGCCAGCAGAACACCAGGGGGTACACCCTACGAGCAGTACTTC
- | TRBJ2-7 | - | TRBV3-1/TRBV3-2 | CASSPGQSYEQYF | TGTGCCAGCAGCCCCGGACAGAGCTACGAGCAGTACTTC
- | TRBJ1-6 | - | TRBV3-1/TRBV3-2 | CASSPLGGSSPLHF | TGTGCCAGCAGCCCCTTGGGTGGGAGTTCACCCCTCCACTTT